What follows are 27 T cell receptor beta chains derived from one specimen sequenced in a study of molecular identifiers for immune sequencing clone quantification (dated by TCRdb to between 2017 and 2018). The library was made by PCR. Instrument used: NextSeq 500. Through fastp at Q25 and MiXCR, TCRdb rebuilt clones from the public reads, retaining in-frame beta chains. CDR3 protein sequences are deduplicated, and each keeps its most common genes and DNA. Within this sample are some 320,000 distinct CDR3 sequences, with roughly a quarter of them counted one time only. The ten most abundant clones make up approximately 0.74% of the sample. The specimen sequenced was naive CD8+ T cells from blood, with Jurkat cell RNA spiked in. This sample's cell subset or site label indicates: FACS-sorted CD8+CD4-CCR7+CD45RA+ naive T cells. The receptor source for this set is a human donor in good health. Some libraries in this study had Jurkat cell RNA spiked in.

The chain uses TRBV4-1 and TRBJ1-4; D remains ambiguous. Per germline, CDR1 MGHRA and CDR2 YSYEKL. The CDR3 totals 14 residues. V was clipped by 4 bases and J by 7 bases, with 13 bases between them. CDR3 in DNA: TGCGCCAGCAGCCGGAGTCCGCCAGGTGAAAAACTGTTTTTT. This sequence encodes CASSRSPPGEKLFF.

Concerning this clonotype: Without the conserved terminal phenylalanine or tryptophan, this CDR3 likely stems from a read error. The genes are TRBV27 and TRBJ1-1; the D gene is possibly TRBD1 (5 bases). Germline CDR1 MNHEY, CDR2 SMNVEV (reference sequence). V shed 5 bases and J shed 5 bases, with 12 bases lying between them. The CDR3 consists of 13 residues. CDR3 DNA: TGTGCCAGCAGTACCCCAGGGTTAACTGAAGCTTTCGTT. This translates into CASSTPGLTEAFV.

This chain uses TRBV29-1 with TRBJ2-5; D gene uncertain. Germline CDR1 and CDR2: SQVTM and ANQGSEA. The V and J ends lost 3 bases and 2 bases respectively, with 4 bases between them. This CDR3 contains 11 residues. The CDR3 region is CSVEGQETQYF. DNA for the CDR3: TGCAGCGTTGAGGGACAAGAGACCCAGTACTTC.

A few counts support this clonotype. The chain has TRBV25-1 and TRBJ2-7; 11 positions agree with TRBD1. Germline V gene lookup returns CDR1 MGHDK and CDR2 SYGVNS. The CDR3 is 14 amino acids. Trimming at V came to 4 bases and at J to 6 bases, leaving 5 bases not matched to a gene. The CDR3: CASSADRGRAEQYF. CDR3 DNA sequence: TGTGCCAGCAGTGCGGACAGGGGGCGAGCCGAGCAGTACTTC.

This clonotype has a count of ten or more. The gene calls are TRBV28 and TRBJ2-7; TRBD1 matches at 9 bases. The CDR3 has 15 residues. With 6 bases clipped from V and 0 bases from J, the junction kept 6 bases outside the gene matches. Germline CDR1 is MDHEN and CDR2 is SYDVKM. CDR3: CASRTTGGASYEQYF. CDR3 DNA sequence: TGTGCCAGCAGAACTACAGGGGGCGCCTCCTACGAGCAGTACTTC.

There are a few counts of this clonotype. This chain joins TRBV19 and TRBJ2-7, with 9 nucleotides matching TRBD1. Germline lookup yields CDR1 LNHDA and CDR2 SQIVND (reference sequence). Trimming removed 5 bases from V and 3 bases from J; junction bases left unmatched: 5. The CDR3 runs to 14 residues. In nucleotides, the CDR3 is TGTGCCAGTAGTTACGGGACAGGGTTCTACGAGCAGTACTTC. Translation gives CASSYGTGFYEQYF. The full variable domain, with the rest looked up from reference TRBV19 and TRBJ2-7, is DGGITQSPKYLFRKEGQNVTLSCEQNLNHDAMYWYRQDPGQGLRLIYYSQIVNDFQKGDIAEGYSVSREKKESFPLTVTSAQKNPTAFYLCASSYGTGFYEQYFGPGTRLTVT.

As for this clonotype: A much larger clone lies one base from this, so it may be a read error. This chain uses TRBV4-3 with TRBJ1-1, with D uncertain. CDR3 length: 14 amino acids. Per the germline V gene, CDR1 is LGHNA and CDR2 is YSLEER. V dropped 1 base and J dropped 6 bases, with 12 bases sitting between them. The CDR3 region is CASSQGVPRAEAFF. The CDR3 coding sequence is TGCGCCAGCAGCCAAGGAGTCCCTCGGGCTGAAGCTTTCTTT.

This clonotype has at least ten counts. This chain connects TRBV4-3 to TRBJ2-1; either TRBD1 or TRBD2 may fit D (5 bases each). The germline V gene has CDR1 LGHNA and CDR2 YSLEER. Trimming removed 4 bases from V and 0 bases from J, with 10 bases in between. This CDR3 is 15 amino acids long. The CDR3 sequence is CASSRQRSSYNEQFF. Written as DNA, the CDR3 is TGCGCCAGCAGCCGACAGCGGAGCTCCTACAATGAGCAGTTCTTC.

Notes on this clonotype: This may stem from a read error, because a much larger clone lies one nucleotide away. The chain is built from TRBV29-1 and TRBJ2-7, with TRBD2 matching over 8 bases. Trimming at V came to 2 bases and at J to 5 bases, leaving 5 bases not matched to a gene. The CDR3 is 13 residues long. Germline CDR1 reads SQVTM; CDR2 reads ANQGSEA. This CDR3 reads CSVESSGSNEQYF. CDR3 coding DNA: TGCAGCGTTGAATCCAGCGGGAGTAACGAGCAGTACTTC.

There are many counts of this clonotype. This chain connects TRBV4-1 to TRBJ1-2, with D unclear. Germline values: CDR1 MGHRA, CDR2 YSYEKL. This CDR3 has 12 amino acids. Trimming took 0 bases from V and 8 from J, leaving 7 bases between them. CDR3 bases: TGCGCCAGCAGCCAAGAATCTTTCGGCTACACCTTC. Its translation is CASSQESFGYTF.

This clonotype has just a few counts. V usage is TRBV27 and J usage is TRBJ1-6; 7 nucleotides match TRBD1. From germline, CDR1 is MNHEY and CDR2 SMNVEV (reference sequence). With V trimmed by 7 bases and J by 4 bases, 4 bases remained unmatched. The CDR3 has 14 amino acids. The CDR3 is CASTVGQYNSPLHF. CDR3 sequence (DNA): TGTGCCAGCACCGTGGGACAGTATAATTCACCCCTCCACTTT.

This clonotype was observed a handful of times. The gene calls are TRBV28 and TRBJ2-7, with TRBD2 identical over 7 bases. This CDR3 comprises 12 residues. Germline values: CDR1 MDHEN, CDR2 SYDVKM. V shed 3 bases, J shed 7 bases, and the junction held 3 bases outside the gene matches. CDR3 coding DNA: TGTGCCAGCAGTTTGGAGGGAGGGGAGCAGTACTTC. This encodes CASSLEGGEQYF. The variable domain in full, with the rest retrieved from reference TRBV28 and TRBJ2-7, is DVKVTQSSRYLVKRTGEKVFLECVQDMDHENMFWYRQDPGLGLRLIYFSYDVKMKEKGDIPEGYSVSREKKERFSLILESASTNQTSMYLCASSLEGGEQYFGPGTRLTVT.

This clonotype has only a few counts. This sequence joins TRBV30 and TRBJ2-5; TRBD2 aligns across 10 bases. Germline lookup yields CDR1 GTSNPN and CDR2 SVGIG (reference sequence). V trimming: 8 bases; J trimming: 5 bases; junction bases outside the gene matches: 5. CDR3 length: 12 residues. The CDR3 DNA follows: TGTGCCCCGGGACTAGCGCGGGAGACCCAGTACTTC. Its translation: CAPGLARETQYF.

This clonotype has a handful of counts. J is TRBJ2-7 and V is TRBV12-3 or TRBV12-4; TRBD2 matches at 12 bases. Unmatched junction bases numbered 3, after V lost 4 bases and J lost 2 bases. The CDR3 consists of 15 residues. CDR3 bases: TGTGCCAGCAGTTCCAGACTAGCGGGAGCCTACGAGCAGTACTTC. Protein product: CASSSRLAGAYEQYF.

This clonotype was picked up a small number of times. The chain carries TRBV27 and TRBJ2-7; TRBD2 agrees at 12 bases. The germline V gene has CDR1 MNHEY and CDR2 SMNVEV (reference sequence). CDR3 length: 14 residues. The junction had 6 bases not matched to a gene; V was cut back by 8 bases and J by 4 bases. The CDR3 spells CASAWTSGTYEQYF. The CDR3 coding sequence is TGTGCCAGCGCCTGGACTAGCGGGACGTACGAGCAGTACTTC.

This clonotype appeared many times. The rearrangement joins TRBV7-9 to TRBJ2-1; D is perhaps TRBD1 (7 bases). V gave up 3 bases and J gave up 4 bases, with 13 bases separating them. Germline V gene sequence: CDR1 SEHNR, CDR2 FQNEAQ (reference sequence). The CDR3 contains 15 residues. CDR3: CASSLEGAGYNEQFF. In DNA, the CDR3 is TGTGCCAGCAGCTTGGAGGGGGCGGGGTACAATGAGCAGTTCTTC.

This clonotype has ten or more counts. The chain has TRBV7-3 and TRBJ2-3; 12 positions agree with TRBD1. Trimming took 5 bases from V and 4 from J; bases not matched to a gene: 7. CDR3 length: 16 residues. Germline V gene sequence: CDR1 SGHTA, CDR2 FQGTGA. CDR3 in DNA: TGTGCCAGCAGCCCGGGGACAGGGGGCTCAGCAGATACGCAGTATTTT. Translating it yields CASSPGTGGSADTQYF.

The J gene is TRBJ2-3, the V gene TRBV6-6, with D unresolved. The germline CDR1 and CDR2 sequences are MNHNY and SVGAGI (reference sequence). The CDR3 totals 11 residues. V lost 7 bases and J lost 3, with 5 bases in between. CDR3 amino acids: CASMSTDTQYF. The CDR3 region has the DNA TGTGCCAGCATGTCAACAGATACGCAGTATTTT.

For this clonotype: This is likely a read error, given that the CDR3 carries no conserved phenylalanine or tryptophan at its end. The chain combines TRBV5-3 with TRBJ2-3; perhaps D is TRBD1 or TRBD2 (5 bases each). TRBV5-3 is designated an ORF whose function remains uncertain. Trimming removed 8 bases from V and 1 base from J, with 20 bases in between. The CDR3 contains 16 residues. Here the CDR3 reads CASSPRGPRGTDTQYS. In nucleotides, the CDR3 is TGTGCCAGCAGCCCTCGGGGACCGAGGGGCACAGATACGCAGTATTCT.

This clonotype came up a few times. The chain carries TRBV20-1 and TRBJ2-5, with D tentatively TRBD2 (6 bases). Germline values: CDR1 DFQATT, CDR2 SNEGSKA (reference sequence). The CDR3 covers 15 residues. Trimming left V 3 bases short and J 5 bases short, with 19 bases between. The CDR3 region is CSARDGGLAKETQYF. CDR3 nucleotide sequence: TGCAGTGCTAGGGATGGGGGTCTAGCGAAGGAGACCCAGTACTTC.

The chain combines TRBV30 with TRBJ1-1; 7 nucleotides line up with TRBD1. V shed 0 bases, J shed 3 bases, and the junction held 4 bases outside the gene matches. Germline assignment: CDR1 GTSNPN and CDR2 SVGIG (reference sequence). The CDR3 contains 14 residues. The CDR3 is CAWSVEGAHTEAFF. CDR3 sequence (DNA): TGTGCCTGGAGTGTCGAGGGGGCTCACACTGAAGCTTTCTTT.

This clonotype came up a few times. The rearrangement joins TRBV12-3 or TRBV12-4 to TRBJ2-5; D may be TRBD1 or TRBD2 (5 bases each). This CDR3 region has 17 residues. V lost 0 bases, J lost 7 bases, and 21 bases lay in between. Here the CDR3 reads CASSLATRGLSGSTQYF. The CDR3 DNA reads TGTGCCAGCAGTTTAGCTACGAGGGGCCTATCGGGGTCGACCCAGTACTTC.

The J gene is TRBJ2-3, the V gene TRBV6-8, with TRBD2 identical over 12 bases. The germline gives CDR1 MNHGY, CDR2 SAAAGT. V dropped 0 bases and J dropped 5; count of bases not matched to a gene: 0. The CDR3 is made up of 15 amino acids. For the CDR3, the DNA is TGTGCCAGCAGTTACTCGGGACTAGCGGGAGATACGCAGTATTTT. Translated, it gives CASSYSGLAGDTQYF.

On this clonotype: Mismatch with germline at one junction end may stem from a read error. The chain is built from TRBV27 and TRBJ2-1, with D maybe TRBD1 (5 bases). The germline CDR1 and CDR2 sequences are MNHEY and SMNVEV (reference sequence). The CDR3 runs 13 residues. CDR3 nucleotides: TGTGCCCGCAGTTTGCCAGGGCCCAATGAGCAGTTCTTC. Protein sequence: CARSLPGPNEQFF.

The rearrangement uses TRBV7-9 and TRBJ2-7; possible D gene TRBD2, 5 bases. V dropped 6 bases and J dropped 2 bases, with 14 bases sitting between them. Germline CDR1 reads SEHNR; CDR2 reads FQNEAQ (reference sequence). The CDR3 sequence is 14 residues long. In DNA form, the CDR3 reads TGTGCCAGCAGTCTAGCCGGATTTACCTACGAGCAGTACTTC. Translated, it gives CASSLAGFTYEQYF.

This clonotype was observed a handful of times. The chain links TRBV6-2 or TRBV6-3 to TRBJ2-7, with 8 positions matching TRBD2. V dropped 2 bases and J dropped 7; count of bases not matched to a gene: 7. Per germline, CDR1 MNHEY and CDR2 SVGEGT. CDR3 size: 14 residues. The CDR3 sequence is CASSYREGLWEQYF. CDR3 DNA sequence: TGTGCCAGCAGTTACCGGGAGGGCCTCTGGGAGCAGTACTTC.

With respect to this clonotype: A much larger clone differs by one base, so this may be a read error. V gene TRBV5-1 combines with J gene TRBJ1-5; D is undetermined. The germline V gene encodes CDR1 SGHRS and CDR2 YFSETQ. CDR3 size: 15 residues. CDR3 loop: CARSLYGNSNQPQHF. The DNA of the CDR3 is TGCGCCCGCAGCTTGTACGGCAATAGCAATCAGCCCCAGCATTTT.